The rows below give T cell receptor beta chains drawn from one sample of a study of blood T cell repertoires in COVID-19. Generated by immunoSEQ multiplex PCR, the TCRdb table keeps only in-frame clones and is missing some. The table includes roughly 670,000 clones, 85% to 90% detected once. The sequenced sample consisted of peripheral blood. These receptors were taken from a woman younger than 30 with acute or convalescent COVID-19. Both conserved end residues are part of each CDR3. Each record gives: J gene, V gene, D gene, clone size, CDR3 protein, CDR3 DNA. A D gene is named only where the DNA matches it firmly. Some rows mark clone size as missing; the rest say once, few, many or name a class of expanded clone.

TRBJ1-1 | TRBV5-6 | NA | NA | CASSLLVQRGIRNTEAFF | TGTGCCAGCAGCTTGTTGGTCCAGCGGGGGATTAGGAACACTGAAGCTTTCTTT
TRBJ1-2 | TRBV6-5 | NA | NA | CASGPDRNYGYTF | TGTGCCAGCGGCCCGGACAGAAACTATGGCTACACCTTC
TRBJ1-2 | TRBV5-1 | TRBD1 | NA | CASSPRTGYGYTF | TGCGCCAGCAGCCCCCGGACAGGTTATGGCTACACCTTC
TRBJ1-6 | TRBV6-5 | TRBD1 | NA | CANQPGTGDSPLHF | TGTGCCAACCAACCCGGGACAGGGGATTCACCCCTCCACTTT
TRBJ2-2 | TRBV5-6 | NA | NA | CASSPGGFSVDTGELFF | TGTGCCAGCAGCCCGGGGGGCTTTTCAGTTGACACCGGGGAGCTGTTTTTT
TRBJ1-3 | TRBV2 | TRBD1 | NA | CASEDDRGLGNTIYF | TGTGCCAGCGAGGACGACAGGGGGCTTGGAAACACCATATATTTT
TRBJ1-2 | TRBV28 | TRBD1 | NA | CASSPLTGTYGYTF | TGTGCCAGCAGTCCTCTGACAGGGACCTATGGCTACACCTTC
TRBJ2-6 | TRBV27 | NA | NA | CASSLTGIHGANVLTF | TGTGCCAGCAGTTTAACGGGGATACATGGGGCCAACGTCCTGACTTTC
TRBJ2-5 | TRBV7-9 | TRBD1 | once | CASSLARTGQETQYF | TGTGCCAGCAGCTTAGCCCGGACAGGGCAAGAGACCCAGTACTTC
TRBJ2-1 | TRBV12-5 | TRBD2 | NA | CASGLVLTELAVYNEQFF | TGTGCTAGTGGTTTGGTACTAACAGAACTAGCGGTCTACAATGAGCAGTTCTTC
TRBJ2-1 | TRBV27 | NA | NA | CAGGGRCADDTGSYNEQFF | TGTGCCGGGGGTGGGAGGTGCGCGGATGATACCGGCTCCTACAATGAGCAGTTCTTC
TRBJ1-2 | TRBV3-1/TRBV3-2 | NA | NA | CASTQDRDNYGYTF | TGTGCCAGCACCCAGGACAGAGATAACTATGGCTACACCTTC
TRBJ1-5 | TRBV6-1 | NA | NA | CASSEHWDIYQPQHF | TGTGCCAGCAGTGAGCATTGGGACATTTATCAGCCCCAGCATTTT
TRBJ2-2 | TRBV7-9 | TRBD1 | NA | CASSDPRGPAGELFF | TGTGCCAGCAGCGACCCCAGGGGGCCCGCCGGGGAGCTGTTTTTT
TRBJ2-7 | TRBV2 | TRBD1 | NA | CASVRDRIYEQYF | TGTGCCAGCGTCCGGGACAGGATCTACGAGCAGTACTTC
TRBJ1-5 | TRBV6-5 | NA | NA | CASSYFRGQPQHF | TGTGCCAGCAGTTACTTCCGAGGTCAGCCCCAGCATTTT
TRBJ2-1 | TRBV7-9 | NA | NA | CASAGGQTNNEQFF | TGTGCCAGCGCCGGGGGACAGACCAACAATGAGCAGTTCTTC
TRBJ1-2 | TRBV7-8 | TRBD1 | NA | CASSRTGSVYGYTF | TGTGCCAGCAGCAGGACAGGGTCTGTCTATGGCTACACCTTC
TRBJ1-2 | TRBV30 | NA | NA | CAWSAGHDLADGYTF | TGTGCCTGGAGTGCAGGACACGACCTTGCGGATGGCTACACCTTC
TRBJ1-3 | TRBV28 | NA | NA | CASSPRQLGAGNTIYF | TGTGCCAGCAGCCCCCGCCAGTTGGGGGCCGGAAACACCATATATTTT
TRBJ1-1 | TRBV9 | TRBD1 | NA | CASSPQTGGAEAFF | TGTGCCAGCAGCCCCCAGACAGGGGGCGCTGAAGCTTTCTTT
TRBJ1-3 | TRBV9 | NA | NA | CASSVGGWDISGNTIYF | TGTGCCAGCAGCGTAGGGGGGTGGGACATCTCTGGAAACACCATATATTTT
TRBJ1-2 | TRBV19 | TRBD1 | few | CASSPGTASNYGYTF | TGTGCCAGTAGTCCCGGGACAGCCTCTAACTATGGCTACACCTTC
TRBJ1-3 | TRBV25-1 | TRBD1 | NA | CASSGGTGRTYGNTIYF | TGTGCCAGCAGTGGAGGGACAGGGAGGACCTACGGAAACACCATATATTTT
TRBJ2-7 | TRBV29-1 | NA | NA | CSVRSGPQGAEQYF | TGCAGCGTTAGGTCAGGACCACAAGGGGCCGAGCAGTACTTC
TRBJ1-1 | TRBV5-1 | NA | NA | CASSPPFGEGNTEAFF | TGCGCCAGCAGTCCCCCGTTTGGCGAGGGGAACACTGAAGCTTTCTTT
TRBJ1-2 | TRBV5-5 | NA | NA | CASSLAEAPGFNYGYTF | TGTGCCAGCAGCTTGGCCGAAGCTCCAGGGTTTAACTATGGCTACACCTTC
TRBJ2-7 | TRBV6-1 | NA | NA | CASSEDRAVYEQYF | TGTGCCAGCAGTGAAGACAGGGCGGTCTACGAGCAGTACTTC
TRBJ1-1 | TRBV27 | NA | once | CASSLSGVGGWTEAFF | TGTGCCAGCAGTTTATCCGGGGTGGGGGGATGGACTGAAGCTTTCTTT
TRBJ1-2 | TRBV29-1 | NA | NA | CSARGGGAGDYGYTF | TGCAGCGCCCGTGGGGGGGGCGCGGGTGACTATGGCTACACCTTC
TRBJ2-7 | TRBV7-2 | NA | NA | CASSLRRLPGHEQYF | TGTGCCAGCAGCTTAAGGCGGCTCCCGGGTCACGAGCAGTACTTC
TRBJ2-2 | TRBV10-1 | TRBD2 | NA | CASTRDYNTGELFF | TGCGCCAGCACCCGGGACTACAACACCGGGGAGCTGTTTTTT
TRBJ2-3 | TRBV7-9 | TRBD2 | NA | CASSLASGEQDTQYF | TGTGCCAGCAGCTTAGCTAGCGGGGAGCAGGATACGCAGTATTTT
TRBJ1-2 | TRBV7-9 | NA | NA | CASSLRTGQSYGYTF | TGTGCCAGCAGCTTAAGAACGGGACAATCCTATGGCTACACCTTC
TRBJ2-7 | TRBV7-9 | NA | NA | CASSLVGQAYEQYF | TGTGCCAGCAGCTTAGTGGGACAAGCCTACGAGCAGTACTTC
TRBJ1-1 | TRBV7-2 | NA | NA | CASSFRQNTEAFF | TGTGCCAGCAGTTTCAGACAGAACACTGAAGCTTTCTTT
TRBJ1-5 | TRBV4-1 | NA | NA | CASSQVAYGGGPNQPQHF | TGCGCCAGCAGCCAAGTCGCTTATGGGGGGGGGCCGAATCAGCCCCAGCATTTT
TRBJ2-7 | TRBV10-3 | NA | NA | CAISELGAVNEQYF | TGTGCCATCAGTGAGTTAGGGGCAGTGAACGAGCAGTACTTC
TRBJ2-7 | TRBV2 | NA | NA | CASGLDFYEQYF | TGTGCCAGTGGACTGGATTTTTACGAGCAGTACTTC
TRBJ2-7 | TRBV27 | TRBD2 | NA | CASSRTSPNEQYF | TGTGCCAGCAGCCGGACTAGCCCCAACGAGCAGTACTTC